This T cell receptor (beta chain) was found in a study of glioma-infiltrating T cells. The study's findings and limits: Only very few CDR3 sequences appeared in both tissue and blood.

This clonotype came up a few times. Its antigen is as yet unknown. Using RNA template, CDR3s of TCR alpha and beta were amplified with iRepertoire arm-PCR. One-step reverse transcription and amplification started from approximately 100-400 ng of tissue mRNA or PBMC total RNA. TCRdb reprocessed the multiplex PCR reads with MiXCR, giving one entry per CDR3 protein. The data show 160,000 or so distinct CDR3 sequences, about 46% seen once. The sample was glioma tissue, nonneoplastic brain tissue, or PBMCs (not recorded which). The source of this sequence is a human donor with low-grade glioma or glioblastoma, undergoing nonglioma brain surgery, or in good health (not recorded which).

DNA of the CDR3: TGTGCCAGCAGTTGCGGGGGCACAGATACGCAGTATTTT. Encoded protein: CASSCGGTDTQYF. This chain links TRBV25-1 with TRBJ2-3; maybe TRBD2 (6 bases). Germline V gives CDR1 MGHDK, CDR2 SYGVNS. The CDR3 loop spans 13 amino acids. The V and J ends lost 5 bases and 1 base respectively, with 7 bases between them.